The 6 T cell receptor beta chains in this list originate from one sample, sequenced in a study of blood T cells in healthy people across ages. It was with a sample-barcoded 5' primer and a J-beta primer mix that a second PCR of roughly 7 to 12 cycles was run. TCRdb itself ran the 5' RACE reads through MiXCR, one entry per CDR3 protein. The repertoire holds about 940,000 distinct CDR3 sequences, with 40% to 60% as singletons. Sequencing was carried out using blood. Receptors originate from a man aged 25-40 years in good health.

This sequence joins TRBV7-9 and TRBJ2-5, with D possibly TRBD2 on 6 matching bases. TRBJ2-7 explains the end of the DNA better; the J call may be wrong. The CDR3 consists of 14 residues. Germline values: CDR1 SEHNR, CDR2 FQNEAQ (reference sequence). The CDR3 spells CASSPFFDGSEQYF. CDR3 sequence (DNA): TGTGCCAGCAGCCCATTCTTTGACGGGAGCGAGCAGTACTTC.

DNA for the CDR3: TGTGCCAGCAGCTTAGAAGGACGGGCCTCCTACGAGCAGTACTTC. It is translated as CASSLEGRASYEQYF. The chain uses TRBV11-3 and TRBJ2-7; D unclear. V was pared by 0 bases and J by 0 bases, with 9 bases between. The CDR3 has 15 residues. CDR1 and CDR2 (germline): SGHNT, YENEEA.

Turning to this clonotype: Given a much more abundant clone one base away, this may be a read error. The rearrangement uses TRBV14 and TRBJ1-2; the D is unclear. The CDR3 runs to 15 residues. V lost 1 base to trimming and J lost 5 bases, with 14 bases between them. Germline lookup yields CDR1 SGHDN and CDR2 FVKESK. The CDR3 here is CASSQALGSAYGYTF. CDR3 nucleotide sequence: TGTGCCAGCAGCCAAGCCCTAGGGTCAGCTTATGGCTACACCTTC.

CDR3 in amino acids: CASSQGRQTTWWNTEAFF. CDR3 coding DNA: TGTGCCAGCAGCCAAGGAAGGCAGACGACCTGGTGGAACACTGAAGCTTTCTTT. V and J are TRBV3-1 and TRBJ1-1; D is undetermined. The V gene lost 1 base and the J gene lost 1 base, with 19 bases spanning the gap. The CDR3 has 18 residues. In germline, CDR1 is LGHDT, CDR2 YNNKEL (reference sequence).

The CDR3 DNA reads TGTGCCAGCCTGGGACTAGCGGGGGGAGTGGATACGCAGTATTTT. It yields the protein CASLGLAGGVDTQYF. The gene calls are TRBV6-2 or TRBV6-3 and TRBJ2-3, with TRBD2 matching over 15 bases. Germline V gives CDR1 MNHEY, CDR2 SVGEGT. Unmatched junction bases numbered 6, after V lost 8 bases and J lost 6 bases. The CDR3 extends over 15 amino acids.

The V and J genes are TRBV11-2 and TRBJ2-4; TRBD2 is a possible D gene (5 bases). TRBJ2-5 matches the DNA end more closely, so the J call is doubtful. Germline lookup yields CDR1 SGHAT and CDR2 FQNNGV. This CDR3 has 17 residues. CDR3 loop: CASSLVEGGTLGETQYF. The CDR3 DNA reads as TGTGCCAGCAGCTTAGTCGAGGGCGGCACCCTCGGGGAGACCCAGTACTTC.